This passage covers 8 T cell receptor beta chains from one sample sequenced in a study of CD4 T cells in relation to SARS-CoV-2 and coronaviruses. No antigen is known for these receptors. Produced via immunoSEQ multiplex PCR; TCRdb's table is partial and in-frame only. The sample includes some 45,000 clones, around 79% of them seen just once. The specimen was naive CD4+ T cells from PBMCs, cultured in vitro. Subset noted: naive CD4+ T cells isolated by negative enrichment. Receptors were obtained from an adult with COVID-19.

The chain employs TRBV9 and TRBJ2-1, with TRBD2 matching 16 bases. Germline CDR1 reads SGDLS; CDR2 reads YYNGEE. The V segment lost 3 bases and the J segment 2 bases; nucleotides outside the gene matches: 8. The CDR3 is 19 amino acids. Written as DNA, the CDR3 is TGTGCCAGCAGCGCCGGGACTAGCGGGAGGGGGGGGGCCTACAATGAGCAGTTCTTC. Its translation is CASSAGTSGRGGAYNEQFF.

V usage is TRBV29-1 and J usage is TRBJ2-2; possibly TRBD2 for D (7 bases). This CDR3 spans 15 amino acids. V was cut by 2 bases and J by 1 base, with 11 bases left in between. Germline V gene data show CDR1 as SQVTM and CDR2 as ANQGSEA. Written as DNA, the CDR3 is TGCAGCGTTGAAACAGGGAGGGAGAACACCGGGGAGCTGTTTTTT. It specifies CSVETGRENTGELFF.

This sequence joins TRBV10-2 and TRBJ2-1; D is undetermined. From germline, CDR1 is WSHSY and CDR2 SAAADI. The CDR3 runs 11 residues. V was trimmed by 2 bases and J by 5 bases, leaving 1 base between them. In DNA form, the CDR3 reads TGCGCCAGCAGTGAGAACAATGAGCAGTTCTTC. It yields the protein CASSENNEQFF.

CDR3 nucleotide sequence: TGTGCCAGCAGCTTAGAGGCTAGCGGGGGACCCTCCTACAATGAGCAGTTCTTC. As protein: CASSLEASGGPSYNEQFF. V is TRBV7-9 and J is TRBJ2-1; 10 positions agree with TRBD2. V lost 1 base, J lost 0 bases, and 6 bases stayed unmatched. CDR1 is SEHNR and CDR2 is FQNEAQ in the germline V gene (reference sequence). The CDR3 totals 18 residues.

The rearrangement uses TRBV5-1 and TRBJ2-1; possibly TRBD2 for D (6 bases). Germline CDR1 is SGHRS and CDR2 is YFSETQ. CDR3 length: 13 amino acids. V was clipped by 0 bases and J by 9 bases, with 10 bases between them. CDR3 sequence (DNA): TGCGCCAGCAGCTTGGCCAGGAGGGGTGAGCAGTTCTTC. This translates into CASSLARRGEQFF.

This chain connects TRBV7-2 to TRBJ2-5; D remains unclear. V was pared by 2 bases and J by 5 bases, with 9 bases between. The CDR3 is 13 residues long. Germline lookup yields CDR1 SGHTA and CDR2 FQGNSA. The CDR3 here is CASSLWRGETQYF. DNA of the CDR3: TGTGCCAGCAGCTTATGGAGAGGCGAGACCCAGTACTTC.

The V call is TRBV5-6, the J call TRBJ2-3; a weak D match, TRBD1 (7 bases). Trimming pared 5 bases from V and 1 base from J, leaving 14 bases between. The CDR3 spans 15 residues. Per germline, CDR1 SGHDT and CDR2 YYEEEE. The CDR3 here is CASSPRGAGTDTQYF. In nucleotides, the CDR3 is TGTGCCAGCAGTCCCAGGGGGGCGGGCACAGATACGCAGTATTTT.

The chain joins TRBV11-2 to TRBJ1-2; 7 nucleotides line up with TRBD1. J was trimmed by 1 base and V by 5 bases; bases with no gene match: 7. This CDR3 is 15 amino acids long. Germline loops: CDR1 SGHAT, CDR2 FQNNGV. The DNA of the CDR3 is TGTGCCAGCAGCCCGAGGGGGCGCGGTAACTATGGCTACACCTTC. Protein product: CASSPRGRGNYGYTF.